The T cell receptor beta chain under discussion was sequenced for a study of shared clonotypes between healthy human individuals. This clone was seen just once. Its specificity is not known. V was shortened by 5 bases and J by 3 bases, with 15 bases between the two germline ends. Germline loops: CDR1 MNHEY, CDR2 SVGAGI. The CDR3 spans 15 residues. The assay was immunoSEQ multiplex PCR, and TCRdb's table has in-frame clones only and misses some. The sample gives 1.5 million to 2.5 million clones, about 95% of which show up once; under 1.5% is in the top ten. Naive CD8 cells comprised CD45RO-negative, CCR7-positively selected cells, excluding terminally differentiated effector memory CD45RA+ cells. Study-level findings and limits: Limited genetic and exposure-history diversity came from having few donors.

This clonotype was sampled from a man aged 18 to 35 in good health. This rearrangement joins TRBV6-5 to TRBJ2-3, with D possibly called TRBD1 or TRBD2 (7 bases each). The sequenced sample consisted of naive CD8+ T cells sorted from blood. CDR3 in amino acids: CASSITGEGTDTQYF. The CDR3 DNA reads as TGTGCCAGCAGTATTACAGGGGAGGGGACAGATACGCAGTATTTT.